This TCR beta chain appears in the sequencing data of a study of beta chain features in type 1 diabetes. General observations from the study: Researchers report that Type 1 diabetes patients had moderately but significantly shorter TCRB CDR3s across all four CD4+ subsets.

The entirety of the isolated RNA underwent reverse transcription, so expressed TCRB transcripts were sequenced. Profiling relied on immunoSEQ multiplex PCR, and the TCRdb table lists in-frame clones only, not all of them. The data show about 160,000 clones, roughly 9% seen once. CDR3 length: 15 amino acids. With V trimmed by 7 bases and J by 3 bases, 11 bases remained unmatched. Per the germline V gene, CDR1 is MNHNY and CDR2 is SVGAGI (reference sequence). This clone appeared a few times. Its antigen is unidentified. The source material was central memory CD4+ T cells from blood. This clonotype originated in a woman aged 25 to 39 with type 1 diabetes. The chain uses TRBV6-6 and TRBJ1-1, with TRBD1 identical over 7 bases. The CDR3 bases are TGTGCCAGCACTCTCGAAGCTACAGGGGACACTGAAGCTTTCTTT. This codes for CASTLEATGDTEAFF.